This paragraph covers one T cell receptor beta chain sequence. Antigen specificity is unknown. Germline CDR1 is SGDLS and CDR2 is YYNGEE. The CDR3 spans 17 residues. V shed 4 bases and J 5 bases; nucleotides not matched to a gene: 10. This specimen belongs to a study of T cells after yellow fever vaccination. Study-wide results and caveats: When the response was secondary, it was weaker but reached its peak faster, day 5 versus 15.

By 5'RACE template switching, TCR cDNA was produced, with a universal primer site and UMIs added in the process. Using its own MiXCR run on the 5' RACE reads, TCRdb lists one record per CDR3 protein. The sample consists of roughly 74,000 distinct CDR3 sequences, around 6.5% of them appearing once. This receptor was identified in a man younger than 35 who received the YFV17D yellow fever vaccine. This chain joins TRBV9 and TRBJ2-3, with 13 bases matching TRBD2. Material: CD8+ T cells sorted from PBMCs, obtained roughly 5 days after the first yellow fever vaccination. The CDR3 is CASSPTSGGASGDTQYF. The CDR3 nucleotides are TGTGCCAGCAGCCCAACTAGCGGGGGGGCCTCGGGAGATACGCAGTATTTT.